Below are 28 T cell receptor beta chains sequenced from a single sample in a study of T cells in Graves' hyperthyroidism and ophthalmopathy. Using RNA transcripts as the source, TCR beta CDR3 regions were amplified. HTBI primers drove first-round RT-PCR of the TCR CDR3. TCRdb recomputed calls from the multiplex PCR reads with MiXCR, one row per CDR3 protein. The repertoire holds 350,000 to 450,000 distinct CDR3 sequences, with over 12% as singletons. The material sequenced was blood. The receptor set was obtained from a man over 45 with Graves' ophthalmopathy.

This clonotype was seen many times. The chain is built from TRBV12-3 or TRBV12-4 and TRBJ2-2, with 7 bases that match TRBD2. The CDR3 has 15 residues. Unmatched junction bases numbered 5, after V lost 3 bases and J lost 4 bases. The CDR3 sequence is CASSLISGVTGELFF. Here the CDR3 DNA reads TGTGCCAGCAGTTTGATCAGCGGGGTCACCGGGGAGCTGTTTTTT.

In this sample, this clonotype turned up a few times. At one boundary the junction diverges from the germline segment, which might be a read error. The chain carries TRBV6-9 and TRBJ2-7; 9 positions match TRBD2. CDR3 length: 17 amino acids. Germline V gene lookup returns CDR1 MNHGY and CDR2 SVAAGI. In nucleotides, the CDR3 is TGTGCCAGCGGTTACCGCCTAAAACTAGCGGGTTCCTACGAGCAGTACTTC. Its protein is CASGYRLKLAGSYEQYF.

This clonotype has a count of ten or more. The chain has TRBV5-1 and TRBJ2-1; tentative D call: TRBD2 (6 bases). Trimming removed 0 bases at V and 4 bases at J, with 17 bases between. Germline lookup yields CDR1 SGHRS and CDR2 YFSETQ. The CDR3 is 17 amino acids. CDR3 bases: TGCGCCAGCAGCTTGGGGTCCCGTAGCGGCCTATACAATGAGCAGTTCTTC. Protein: CASSLGSRSGLYNEQFF.

This clonotype was counted at least ten times. The chain employs TRBV3-1 and TRBJ2-5; D unclear. The germline V and J ends were trimmed by 1 base and 3 bases, with 15 bases remaining between them. This CDR3 region has 16 residues. The germline CDR1 and CDR2 sequences are LGHDT and YNNKEL (reference sequence). CDR3 nucleotides: TGTGCCAGCAGCCAAGTCCGGGCGAGATGGAAAGAGACCCAGTACTTC. Translated, it gives CASSQVRARWKETQYF.

This clonotype occurred a few times. This chain connects TRBV9 to TRBJ2-2, with D perhaps matching TRBD1 (5 bases). The germline CDR1 and CDR2 sequences are SGDLS and YYNGEE. V was shortened by 3 bases and J by 1 base, with 10 bases between the two germline ends. The CDR3 extends over 15 amino acids. CDR3 coding DNA: TGTGCCAGCAGCGGTGGACAAGTGAACACCGGGGAGCTGTTTTTT. It is translated as CASSGGQVNTGELFF.

This clonotype was detected ten times or more. The V call is TRBV7-9, the J call TRBJ2-5; D uncertain. CDR1 is SEHNR and CDR2 is FQNEAQ in the germline V gene (reference sequence). The CDR3 consists of 12 residues. V shed 4 bases and J shed 4 bases, with 7 bases lying between them. DNA for the CDR3: TGTGCCAGCAGCTCCTCGAGAGAGACCCAGTACTTC. Protein product: CASSSSRETQYF.

This clonotype was counted many times. This chain uses TRBV20-1 with TRBJ2-5, with D hard to call. The CDR3 contains 15 residues. The ends were cut back, 0 bases at V and 0 bases at J, with 11 bases in the middle. The germline CDR1 and CDR2 sequences are DFQATT and SNEGSKA (reference sequence). The CDR3 DNA reads as TGCAGTGCTAGAGATCGACGGGCCAACCAAGAGACCCAGTACTTC. Residues: CSARDRRANQETQYF.

This clonotype was picked up many times. The CDR3 here is CASNSGTRHEQFF. The CDR3 region has the DNA TGTGCCAGCAACTCCGGGACTCGCCATGAGCAGTTCTTC. This rearrangement joins TRBV2 to TRBJ2-1; D possibly corresponds to TRBD2 (6 bases). Trimming stripped 7 bases from V and 8 bases from J, with 15 bases between. This CDR3 is 13 amino acids long. The germline V gene encodes CDR1 SNHLY and CDR2 FYNNEI.

The V call is TRBV29-1, the J call TRBJ1-5; D is uncertain. The V gene lost 5 bases and the J gene lost 0 bases, with 11 bases spanning the gap. The CDR3 sequence is 14 residues long. CDR1 is SQVTM, CDR2 ANQGSEA, per germline. The CDR3 is CSVPDGTSNQPQHF. In DNA form, the CDR3 reads TGCAGCGTTCCCGACGGAACTAGCAATCAGCCCCAGCATTTT.

This clonotype was detected many times. This chain joins TRBV20-1 and TRBJ2-7, with no clear D. V lost 1 base and J 3 bases, leaving 4 bases between the germline ends. Germline V gene sequence: CDR1 DFQATT, CDR2 SNEGSKA (reference sequence). CDR3 size: 11 residues. CDR3 nucleotides: TGCAGTGCTAGAGTCATCTACGAGCAGTACTTC. Protein product: CSARVIYEQYF.

This clonotype was observed at least ten times. The gene calls are TRBV7-8 and TRBJ2-5; D is possibly TRBD1 (6 bases). CDR1 is SGHVS, CDR2 FQNEAQ, per germline. This CDR3 comprises 16 residues. V was trimmed by 1 base and J by 4 bases, leaving 16 bases between them. The CDR3 bases are TGTGCCAGCAGCTTAGAGAATTTTGTCAGGGGAGAGACCCAGTACTTC. Translated: CASSLENFVRGETQYF.

The chain couples TRBV2 to TRBJ1-2, with D tentatively TRBD1 (5 bases). This CDR3 has 16 amino acids. Germline values: CDR1 SNHLY, CDR2 FYNNEI. Trimming removed 2 bases at V and 4 bases at J, with 17 bases between. This CDR3 reads CASSENGRGSPYGYTF. The CDR3 region has the DNA TGTGCCAGCAGTGAAAATGGTAGGGGATCCCCCTATGGCTACACCTTC.

This clonotype was seen ten or more times. In DNA, the CDR3 is TGTGCCAGCAGTTTAGTGGGGAGGGAGCAGTACTTC. The encoded protein is CASSLVGREQYF. The chain recombines TRBV27 with TRBJ2-7; TRBD2 is a possible D gene (6 bases). Germline values: CDR1 MNHEY, CDR2 SMNVEV (reference sequence). The CDR3 has 12 residues. The V gene lost 2 bases and the J gene lost 7 bases, with 9 bases spanning the gap.

This sequence joins TRBV27 and TRBJ1-1; no firm D call. Germline lookup yields CDR1 MNHEY and CDR2 SMNVEV (reference sequence). The CDR3 totals 14 residues. Trimming pared 0 bases from V and 6 bases from J, leaving 11 bases between. As DNA, the CDR3 is TGTGCCAGCAGTTTATCGATTGAGGGCCCTGAAGCTTTCTTT. Translated, it gives CASSLSIEGPEAFF.

This clonotype has more than one count but fewer than ten. The rearrangement joins TRBV29-1 to TRBJ1-1; D might be TRBD1 (6 bases). The CDR3 contains 15 residues. The V end was cut by 1 base, the J end by 4 bases, with 16 bases between. Germline assignment: CDR1 SQVTM and CDR2 ANQGSEA. Here the CDR3 reads CSVEGEKGGSTEAFF. DNA of the CDR3: TGCAGCGTTGAAGGGGAGAAAGGGGGTAGCACTGAAGCTTTCTTT.

This clonotype was recorded at least ten times. The chain employs TRBV28 and TRBJ1-5, with D perhaps TRBD1 (5 bases). Per the germline V gene, CDR1 is MDHEN and CDR2 is SYDVKM. V was shortened by 5 bases and J by 0 bases, with 11 bases between the two germline ends. CDR3 length: 15 residues. The CDR3 DNA reads TGTGCCAGCAGTCAGGGCCCCTATAGCAATCAGCCCCAGCATTTT. Its protein product is CASSQGPYSNQPQHF.

This clonotype was detected ten times or more. The rearrangement links TRBV3-1 to TRBJ2-7; 8 bases align to TRBD2. The CDR3 is 13 residues long. The J segment lost 9 bases and the V segment lost 8 bases, leaving 12 bases of the junction unmatched. Germline-derived CDR1 and CDR2 are LGHDT and YNNKEL (reference sequence). In DNA, the CDR3 is TGTGCCAGCGAAAATGGAGCGGGAGAGAGGCAGTACTTC. Translated, it gives CASENGAGERQYF.

V and J are TRBV9 and TRBJ1-4, with TRBD1 as a possible D gene (5 bases). This CDR3 is built from 15 residues. The V end was cut by 3 bases, the J end by 0 bases, with 9 bases between. Germline lookup yields CDR1 SGDLS and CDR2 YYNGEE. The CDR3 reads CASSGGIATNEKLFF. DNA of the CDR3: TGTGCCAGCAGCGGGGGCATAGCAACTAATGAAAAACTGTTTTTT.

This clonotype was recorded many times. The V and J genes are TRBV2 and TRBJ2-7; unclear D gene. Germline-derived CDR1 and CDR2 are SNHLY and FYNNEI. This CDR3 spans 14 amino acids. The V and J ends lost 6 bases and 0 bases respectively, with 12 bases between them. CDR3 DNA sequence: TGTGCCAGCAGGCACAGTCGAAACTCCTACGAGCAGTACTTC. Its translation is CASRHSRNSYEQYF.

The gene calls are TRBV12-3 or TRBV12-4 and TRBJ2-1, with D unresolved. With 7 bases removed from V and 7 bases from J, the gap between germline ends came to 23 bases. The CDR3 is 16 residues long. The CDR3: CASKTRSLTAENEQFF. DNA for the CDR3: TGTGCCAGCAAAACGCGATCCCTCACTGCGGAGAATGAGCAGTTCTTC.

This clonotype was recorded at least ten times. This chain joins TRBV11-2 and TRBJ2-3; 10 bases align to TRBD2. The CDR3 has 16 residues. The germline V gene has CDR1 SGHAT and CDR2 FQNNGV. V lost 4 bases and J lost 0; bases outside the gene matches: 4. The CDR3 is CASSSWTSGSTDTQYF. The DNA of the CDR3 is TGTGCCAGCAGCTCCTGGACTAGCGGTAGCACAGATACGCAGTATTTT.

This clonotype came up many times. The chain links TRBV5-1 to TRBJ2-2; D uncertain. Between the trimmed V and J ends, which lost 0 bases and 7 bases, there was a span of 7 bases. This CDR3 comprises 13 residues. The germline V gene has CDR1 SGHRS and CDR2 YFSETQ. The CDR3 protein is CASSLEVNGELFF. The CDR3 region has the DNA TGCGCCAGCAGCTTGGAAGTGAACGGGGAGCTGTTTTTT.

The chain uses TRBV20-1 and TRBJ2-7, with TRBD2 matching over 11 bases. Germline values: CDR1 DFQATT, CDR2 SNEGSKA (reference sequence). This CDR3 region has 14 residues. With V trimmed by 5 bases and J by 4 bases, 7 bases remained unmatched. The DNA of the CDR3 is TGCAGTGCTCCCGCCGCTAGCGGGAGGTACGAGCAGTACTTC. It specifies CSAPAASGRYEQYF.

In its sample, this clonotype was seen many times. V gene TRBV3-1 combines with J gene TRBJ1-1; the D gene is possibly TRBD1 (6 bases). CDR1 LGHDT and CDR2 YNNKEL come from the germline V gene (reference sequence). CDR3 length: 13 amino acids. The V end was cut by 2 bases, the J end by 5 bases, with 9 bases between. The CDR3, as DNA: TGTGCCAGCAGCCAACCAGGGGCGACTGAAGCTTTCTTT. Amino acid sequence: CASSQPGATEAFF. Full variable domain (rest looked up from reference TRBV3-1 and TRBJ1-1): DTAVSQTPKYLVTQMGNDKSIKCEQNLGHDTMYWYKQDSKKFLKIMFSYNNKELIINETVPNRFSPKSPDKAHLNLHINSLELGDSAVYFCASSQPGATEAFFGQGTRLTVV.

The table lists this clonotype with a few counts. The genes are TRBV11-1 and TRBJ2-2, with D uncertain. CDR3 length: 13 amino acids. Germline lookup yields CDR1 SGHAT and CDR2 FQDESV (reference sequence). The V end was cut by 4 bases, the J end by 4 bases, with 7 bases between. The chain's CDR3 is CASSSLATGELFF. For the CDR3, the DNA is TGTGCCAGCAGCTCCCTCGCCACCGGGGAGCTGTTTTTT.

The sample holds many counts of this clonotype. The rearrangement uses TRBV28 and TRBJ2-5, with a weak D call TRBD2 (7 bases). V was pared by 6 bases and J by 2 bases, with 16 bases between. Per germline, CDR1 MDHEN and CDR2 SYDVKM. The CDR3 is made up of 15 amino acids. The CDR3 bases are TGTGCCAGCAGCGGAAAGGGGAGGGGGCAAGAGACCCAGTACTTC. Residues: CASSGKGRGQETQYF. Combining the CDR3 with reference TRBV28 and TRBJ2-5 gives the whole variable domain DVKVTQSSRYLVKRTGEKVFLECVQDMDHENMFWYRQDPGLGLRLIYFSYDVKMKEKGDIPEGYSVSREKKERFSLILESASTNQTSMYLCASSGKGRGQETQYFGPGTRLLVL.

The table lists this clonotype with many counts. This chain joins TRBV3-1 and TRBJ2-7; the D gene is possibly TRBD1 (5 bases). The CDR3 has 14 amino acids. Germline V gene data show CDR1 as LGHDT and CDR2 as YNNKEL (reference sequence). The V gene lost 5 bases and the J gene lost 3 bases, with 14 bases spanning the gap. CDR3 sequence reads: CASSSPTEYYEQYF. Written as DNA, the CDR3 is TGTGCCAGCAGCTCCCCGACAGAGTACTACGAGCAGTACTTC.

Concerning this clonotype: Since a much larger clone is just one base distant, this may be a read error. V gene TRBV2 combines with J gene TRBJ2-7; 8 positions match TRBD2. Germline CDR1 is SNHLY and CDR2 is FYNNEI. This CDR3 spans 12 amino acids. After removal of 11 bases from V and 3 bases from J, the junction contained 6 bases not matched to a gene. CDR3 nucleotides: TGTGCCCGCAAGGGACTAGTCTACGAGCAGTACTTC. This translates into CARKGLVYEQYF.